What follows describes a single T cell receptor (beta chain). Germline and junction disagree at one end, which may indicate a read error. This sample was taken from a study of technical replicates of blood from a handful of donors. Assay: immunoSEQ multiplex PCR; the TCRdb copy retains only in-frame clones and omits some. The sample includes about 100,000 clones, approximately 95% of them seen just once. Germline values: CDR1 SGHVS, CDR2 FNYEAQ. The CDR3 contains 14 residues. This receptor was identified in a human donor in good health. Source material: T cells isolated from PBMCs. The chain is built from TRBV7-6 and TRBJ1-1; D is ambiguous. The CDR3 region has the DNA TGTGCCAGCAGCCTAGCGAGTCCTGGCACTGAAGCTTTCTTT. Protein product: CASSLASPGTEAFF.